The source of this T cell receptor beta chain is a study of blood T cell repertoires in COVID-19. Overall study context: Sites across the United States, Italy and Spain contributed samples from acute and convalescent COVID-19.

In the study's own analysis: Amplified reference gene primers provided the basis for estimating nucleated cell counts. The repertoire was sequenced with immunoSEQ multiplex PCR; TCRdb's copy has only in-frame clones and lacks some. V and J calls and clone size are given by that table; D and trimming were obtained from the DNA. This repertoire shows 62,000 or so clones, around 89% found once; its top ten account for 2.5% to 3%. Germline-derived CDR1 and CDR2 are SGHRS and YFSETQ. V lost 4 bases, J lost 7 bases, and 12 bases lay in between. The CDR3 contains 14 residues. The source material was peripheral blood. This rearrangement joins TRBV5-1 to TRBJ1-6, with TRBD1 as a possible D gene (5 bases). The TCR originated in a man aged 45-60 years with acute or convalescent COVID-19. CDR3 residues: CASSLQGSNSPLHF. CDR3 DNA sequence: TGCGCCAGCAGCCTCCAGGGTAGCAATTCACCCCTCCACTTT. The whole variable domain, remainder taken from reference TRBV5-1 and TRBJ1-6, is KAGVTQTPRYLIKTRGQQVTLSCSPISGHRSVSWYQQTPGQGLQFLFEYFSETQRNKGNFPGRFSGRQFSNSRSEMNVSTLELGDSALYLCASSLQGSNSPLHFGNGTRLTVT.